The clone carrying this T cell receptor beta chain occurred once. Profiled with immunoSEQ multiplex PCR; TCRdb holds only in-frame clones, not every one. The sample holds about 2.2 million clones, 93% seen once. The sample originates from a study of shared clonotypes between healthy human individuals. CD45RO negativity and positive selection for CCR7 defined naive CD8 cells, a population that excluded terminally differentiated effector memory CD45RA+ cells. V was pared by 5 bases and J by 2 bases, with 12 bases of the junction left unmatched. Germline V gene sequence: CDR1 PRHDT, CDR2 FYEKMQ (reference sequence). The CDR3 has 17 residues.

The sample taken for sequencing was naive CD8+ T cells from PBMCs. The source of this sequence is a man between 18 and 35 years old in good health. Some clones in this sample may be carry-over from other donors' samples. The chain uses TRBV13 and TRBJ2-7; TRBD2 agrees at 10 bases. The CDR3 DNA reads TGTGCCAGCAGCCCCATGAGCGGGAGGGGGGATCCCTACGAGCAGTACTTC. Encoded protein: CASSPMSGRGDPYEQYF.